Below are 17 T cell receptor beta chains sequenced from a single sample in a study of OX40 agonist ivuxolimab in advanced cancers. Repertoires were generated with immunoSEQ multiplex PCR, while TCRdb's copy carries only in-frame clones and drops some. In the table there are 70,000 to 85,000 clones, around 87% of which are singletons. The sample in question was CD4+ or CD8+ T cells sorted from blood, obtained in a trial of the OX40 agonist ivuxolimab. The receptor source for this set is an adult with an advanced solid tumor such as melanoma, head and neck, liver or kidney cancer.

A word on this clone: One junction end disagrees with the germline gene, perhaps due to a read error. The gene calls are TRBV7-7 and TRBJ2-3; TRBD1 matches at 9 bases. The CDR3 is 15 amino acids. Germline V gene lookup returns CDR1 SSHAT and CDR2 FNYEAQ (reference sequence). The CDR3 sequence is CASSQDRGSTDTQYF. DNA of the CDR3: TGTGCTAGCAGCCAGGACAGGGGCAGCACAGATACGCAGTATTTT.

The rearrangement joins TRBV20-1 to TRBJ1-2; the match to TRBD1 covers 10 bases. This CDR3 region has 11 residues. The V and J ends lost 6 bases and 8 bases, in that order; junction bases with no gene match: 3. The germline CDR1 and CDR2 sequences are DFQATT and SNEGSKA (reference sequence). The CDR3 protein is CSADRGRGYTF. Written as DNA, the CDR3 is TGCAGTGCAGACAGGGGGCGGGGCTACACCTTC.

The chain employs TRBV7-6 and TRBJ1-1, with D hard to call. The germline V gene encodes CDR1 SGHVS and CDR2 FNYEAQ. Trimming removed 6 bases at V and 2 bases at J, with 10 bases between. The CDR3 contains 13 residues. The CDR3 region has the DNA TGTGCCAGCAGTCAGGATACTAACACTGAAGCTTTCTTT. Protein product: CASSQDTNTEAFF. The full variable domain, rest sourced from reference TRBV7-6 and TRBJ1-1, is GAGVSQSPRYKVTKRGQDVALRCDPISGHVSLYWYRQALGQGPEFLTYFNYEAQQDKSGLPNDRFSAERPEGSISTLTIQRTEQRDSAMYRCASSQDTNTEAFFGQGTRLTVV.

Remarks on this clone: This same CDR3 is encoded by further DNA sequences in the sample. This sequence joins TRBV5-1 and TRBJ2-3, with TRBD2 as a possible D gene (6 bases). The CDR3 runs to 14 residues. Germline CDR1 reads SGHRS; CDR2 reads YFSETQ. Trimming pared 4 bases from V and 2 bases from J, leaving 11 bases between. This CDR3 is CASSPGLDTDTQYF. The CDR3, as DNA: TGCGCCAGCAGCCCGGGACTGGACACAGATACGCAGTATTTT.

This clone was seen just once. The chain carries TRBV7-8 and TRBJ2-3, with 9 bases matching TRBD1. V dropped 5 bases and J dropped 2; count of bases not matched to a gene: 5. The CDR3 is 15 amino acids. Germline assignment: CDR1 SGHVS and CDR2 FQNEAQ. The CDR3 reads CASSPDRGLTDTQYF. The CDR3 coding sequence is TGTGCCAGCAGCCCGGACAGGGGCCTCACAGATACGCAGTATTTT.

CDR3 bases: TGTGCCAGCAGCTTTGCCGGGACAGGGGGCCACGAGCAGTACTTC. This codes for CASSFAGTGGHEQYF. The chain recombines TRBV5-6 with TRBJ2-7; 12 nucleotides line up with TRBD1. The CDR3 spans 15 residues. Germline V gives CDR1 SGHDT, CDR2 YYEEEE. Unmatched junction bases numbered 5, after V lost 2 bases and J lost 5 bases.

Comments on this clone: Its ends do not fully match the called genes, so a read error is possible. The chain links TRBV19 to TRBJ2-4, with D possibly TRBD2 on 6 matching bases. CDR1 LNHDA and CDR2 SQIVND come from the germline V gene (reference sequence). The CDR3 length is 11 residues. This CDR3 reads CASTPGGVTNF. Here the CDR3 DNA reads TGTGCCAGTACTCCCGGCGGGGTCACCAACTTC.

The CDR3 DNA follows: TGTGCCAGCATCCCCCCGGATGGAAACACCATATATTTT. Residues: CASIPPDGNTIYF. The V gene is TRBV7-9, the J gene TRBJ1-3; no clear D. The V gene's germline CDR1 is SEHNR and CDR2 FQNEAQ (reference sequence). CDR3 size: 13 residues. V dropped 7 bases and J dropped 3 bases, with 10 bases sitting between them. The variable domain in full, with the rest retrieved from reference TRBV7-9 and TRBJ1-3, is DTGVSQNPRHKITKRGQNVTFRCDPISEHNRLYWYRQTLGQGPEFLTYFQNEAQLEKSRLLSDRFSAERPKGSFSTLEIQRTEQGDSAMYLCASIPPDGNTIYFGEGSWLTVV.

V usage is TRBV7-3 and J usage is TRBJ1-5; weak D call: TRBD1 (6 bases). Germline lookup yields CDR1 SGHTA and CDR2 FQGTGA. The CDR3 has 13 residues. Trimming left V 5 bases short and J 1 base short, with 6 bases between. CDR3: CASSQGSNQPQHF. Written as DNA, the CDR3 is TGTGCCAGCAGCCAGGGGAGCAATCAGCCCCAGCATTTT.

The CDR3: CAWSRRRGNSPLHF. In DNA form, the CDR3 reads TGTGCCTGGAGTAGGAGGCGCGGGAATTCACCCCTCCACTTT. V is TRBV30 and J is TRBJ1-6; D ambiguous. The CDR3 length is 14 residues. CDR1 GTSNPN and CDR2 SVGIG come from the germline V gene (reference sequence). Trimming removed 2 bases from V and 7 bases from J, with 12 bases in between.

This clone appeared a single time. The gene calls are TRBV2 and TRBJ1-4; a weak D match, TRBD1 (5 bases). CDR1 and CDR2 from the germline V gene are SNHLY and FYNNEI. Trimming took 6 bases from V and 5 from J, leaving 13 bases between them. The CDR3 has 14 amino acids. CDR3 sequence reads: CASRGLRGNEKLFF. CDR3 in DNA: TGTGCCAGCAGGGGGCTACGGGGGAATGAAAAACTGTTTTTT.

The CDR3 bases are TGTGCCAGCTCACCAAACACGGACTCCTACGAGCAGTACTTC. Protein: CASSPNTDSYEQYF. This chain uses TRBV18 with TRBJ2-7, with no clear D. Trimming took off 2 bases at V and 0 bases at J, with 8 bases between the two ends. Germline CDR1 KGHSH, CDR2 LQKENI. The CDR3 spans 14 residues.

The rearrangement uses TRBV6-5 and TRBJ2-6; D is undetermined. CDR1 is MNHEY, CDR2 SVGAGI, per germline. This CDR3 is 16 amino acids long. V was trimmed by 2 bases and J by 4 bases, leaving 12 bases between them. DNA of the CDR3: TGTGCCAGCAGTTACGGCCCGGGTAGCGGGGCCAACGTCCTGACTTTC. Translating it yields CASSYGPGSGANVLTF.

V is TRBV7-9 and J is TRBJ1-1; D is perhaps TRBD1 (5 bases). Germline V gene data show CDR1 as SEHNR and CDR2 as FQNEAQ (reference sequence). Trimming stripped 5 bases from V and 0 bases from J, with 7 bases between. The CDR3 is made up of 13 amino acids. CDR3 residues: CASSGHMNTEAFF. DNA of the CDR3: TGTGCCAGCAGCGGACACATGAACACTGAAGCTTTCTTT. The variable domain in full, completed from reference TRBV7-9 and TRBJ1-1, reads DTGVSQNPRHKITKRGQNVTFRCDPISEHNRLYWYRQTLGQGPEFLTYFQNEAQLEKSRLLSDRFSAERPKGSFSTLEIQRTEQGDSAMYLCASSGHMNTEAFFGQGTRLTVV.

The rearrangement links TRBV5-4 to TRBJ2-7; D not resolved. Per the germline V gene, CDR1 is SGHNT and CDR2 is YYREEE (reference sequence). Trimming left V 1 base short and J 3 bases short, with 5 bases between. This CDR3 has 12 residues. The CDR3 sequence is CASSLMGYEQYF. The DNA of the CDR3 is TGTGCCAGCAGCTTGATGGGCTACGAGCAGTACTTC.

The chain couples TRBV7-9 to TRBJ2-6; D uncertain. There are 15 residues in the CDR3. Germline V gene data show CDR1 as SEHNR and CDR2 as FQNEAQ (reference sequence). V gave up 3 bases and J gave up 2 bases, with 8 bases separating them. The CDR3 loop reads CASSLGSTGANVLTF. As DNA, the CDR3 is TGTGCCAGCAGCTTGGGCTCCACTGGGGCCAACGTCCTGACTTTC.

The chain couples TRBV30 to TRBJ2-2; 8 nucleotides align to TRBD2. Germline V gene data show CDR1 as GTSNPN and CDR2 as SVGIG (reference sequence). V lost 1 base, J lost 1 base, and 5 bases stayed unmatched. The CDR3 is 16 residues long. The CDR3: CAWSGSGRGNTGELFF. In nucleotides, the CDR3 is TGTGCCTGGAGTGGATCCGGGAGGGGGAACACCGGGGAGCTGTTTTTT.